These T cell receptor beta chains were read from a single sample in a study of T cell responses to AZD1222 COVID-19 vaccine. Data came from immunoSEQ multiplex PCR; TCRdb stores just in-frame clones and leaves some out. The data hold about 140,000 clones, with 92% observed a single time. The sample was peripheral blood, taken 28 days after the second AZD1222 dose. These receptor sequences come from an adult who received the AZD1222 COVID-19 vaccine. Both conserved end residues are part of each CDR3. The D gene is left open where the match is weak. Only part of the rows carry a size: once, few, many, or a class if the clone is expanded.

-,TRBJ2-4,16,few,TRBV7-2,CASSLSASVNGDIQYF,TGTGCCAGCAGCTTATCTGCGTCAGTCAATGGAGACATTCAGTACTTC
TRBD1,TRBJ1-4,14,-,TRBV18,CASSITGAWEKLFF,TGTGCCAGCTCAATCACAGGGGCGTGGGAAAAACTGTTTTTT
-,TRBJ1-1,16,-,TRBV3-1/TRBV3-2,CASSLYRSAMNTEAFF,TGTGCCAGCAGCCTTTACAGGTCAGCCATGAACACTGAAGCTTTCTTT
-,TRBJ1-1,14,-,TRBV5-1,CASSRSGENTEAFF,TGCGCCAGCAGCCGCTCAGGGGAGAACACTGAAGCTTTCTTT
-,TRBJ2-4,13,-,TRBV2,CATRTLAKNIQYF,TGTGCCACCCGAACCTTAGCCAAAAACATTCAGTACTTC
-,TRBJ1-5,13,-,TRBV27,CASSLGQRQPQHF,TGTGCCAGCAGTTTAGGTCAGAGACAGCCCCAGCATTTT
-,TRBJ1-1,15,-,TRBV6-1,CASSDGFPPDTEAFF,TGTGCCAGCAGTGACGGGTTCCCACCGGACACTGAAGCTTTCTTT
TRBD2,TRBJ2-1,15,once,TRBV18,CASSPWREAYNEQFF,TGTGCCAGCTCACCATGGCGGGAGGCCTACAATGAGCAGTTCTTC
TRBD2,TRBJ2-1,14,-,TRBV7-9,CASSLGLAGGEQFF,TGTGCCAGCAGCTTGGGACTAGCGGGAGGTGAGCAGTTCTTC
-,TRBJ1-3,12,-,TRBV9,CASSASGNTIYF,TGTGCCAGCAGCGCCTCTGGAAACACCATATATTTT
-,TRBJ2-2,14,once,TRBV7-2,CASSLETRRGELFF,TGTGCCAGCAGCTTAGAAACCCGCCGGGGGGAGCTGTTTTTT
TRBD1,TRBJ1-2,17,-,TRBV7-2,CASSLPVVTTGVDGYTF,TGTGCCAGCAGCTTACCAGTTGTAACGACAGGGGTCGATGGCTACACCTTC
-,TRBJ2-3,16,-,TRBV9,CASSGTGPWGTDTQYF,TGTGCCAGCAGCGGAACCGGACCCTGGGGCACAGATACGCAGTATTTT
-,TRBJ2-7,13,-,TRBV28,CASSLNLAREQYF,TGTGCCAGCAGTTTAAACCTAGCACGCGAGCAGTACTTC
-,TRBJ2-6,16,once,TRBV14,CASSQTRGTGANVLTF,TGTGCCAGCAGCCAAACGAGAGGGACTGGGGCCAACGTCCTGACTTTC
TRBD1,TRBJ1-1,13,-,TRBV29-1,CSGQTGSRTEAFF,TGCAGCGGCCAGACAGGGTCTAGGACTGAAGCTTTCTTT
TRBD2,TRBJ2-5,16,-,TRBV7-9,CASSLPGTRRGETQYF,TGTGCCAGCAGCCTCCCCGGGACTAGAAGAGGAGAGACCCAGTACTTC
-,TRBJ2-5,16,few,TRBV25-1,CASSRLGGFVKETQYF,TGTGCCAGCAGCAGACTGGGCGGGTTTGTGAAGGAGACCCAGTACTTC
-,TRBJ2-3,11,once,TRBV20-1,CSAIWGNTQYF,TGCAGTGCTATCTGGGGAAATACGCAGTATTTT
TRBD1,TRBJ1-1,14,-,TRBV19,CASSSWTGDAEAFF,TGTGCCAGTAGTTCCTGGACAGGGGACGCTGAAGCTTTCTTT
-,TRBJ2-1,13,-,TRBV3-1/TRBV3-2,CASSHPSVNEQFF,TGTGCCAGCAGCCACCCTAGCGTCAATGAGCAGTTCTTC
-,TRBJ2-1,16,once,TRBV5-1,CASSLELGFNYNEQFF,TGCGCCAGCAGCTTGGAGCTCGGGTTCAACTACAATGAGCAGTTCTTC
TRBD2,TRBJ2-7,12,medium-sized,TRBV4-1,CASSQGEGAQYF,TGCGCCAGCAGCCAAGGGGAGGGAGCGCAGTACTTC
-,TRBJ1-1,14,-,TRBV11-1,CASSLPIMNTEAFF,TGTGCCAGCAGCTTACCCATAATGAACACTGAAGCTTTCTTT
-,TRBJ2-3,11,-,TRBV20-1,CSASPGGTQYF,TGCAGTGCTAGCCCCGGCGGTACGCAGTATTTT
-,TRBJ2-7,14,-,TRBV9,CASSRDSLSHEQYF,TGTGCCAGCAGCCGAGACAGTCTTTCCCACGAGCAGTACTTC
-,TRBJ2-6,16,once,TRBV5-1,CASSLGLSDGANVLTF,TGCGCCAGCAGCTTGGGACTCTCCGACGGGGCCAACGTCCTGACTTTC
TRBD1,TRBJ1-2,14,-,TRBV5-1,CASSLGTGFGGYTF,TGCGCCAGCAGCTTGGGGACAGGGTTCGGTGGCTACACCTTC
-,TRBJ2-7,14,-,TRBV9,CASSPFPSSYEQYF,TGTGCCAGCAGCCCTTTTCCCAGCTCCTACGAGCAGTACTTC
TRBD1,TRBJ2-3,15,-,TRBV13,CASSLGGQSTDTQYF,TGTGCCAGCAGCTTAGGGGGACAGAGCACAGATACGCAGTATTTT
-,TRBJ2-5,15,-,TRBV11-2,CASSASQRYQETQYF,TGTGCCAGCAGCGCCTCACAGCGCTATCAAGAGACCCAGTACTTC
-,TRBJ1-1,9,-,TRBV29-1,CSGGVPAFF,TGCAGCGGAGGGGTCCCAGCTTTCTTT
-,TRBJ2-1,16,once,TRBV9,CASSLGTSGAYNEQFF,TGTGCCAGCAGCCTCGGGACCAGTGGGGCCTACAATGAGCAGTTCTTC
-,TRBJ2-2,14,-,TRBV6-5,CASSQGPNTGELFF,TGTGCCAGCAGCCAGGGGCCCAACACCGGGGAGCTGTTTTTT
-,TRBJ2-7,14,-,TRBV28,CASRKQGISYEQYF,TGTGCCAGCAGGAAACAGGGTATCTCCTACGAGCAGTACTTC
-,TRBJ1-4,16,-,TRBV5-1,CASSLEADATNEKLFF,TGCGCCAGCAGCTTGGAGGCGGATGCAACTAATGAAAAACTGTTTTTT
-,TRBJ1-6,16,-,TRBV28,CASRTGASSYNSPLHF,TGTGCCAGCAGGACAGGCGCCAGCTCCTATAATTCACCCCTCCACTTT
-,TRBJ2-2,16,-,TRBV24-1,CATSEGRAENTGELFF,TGTGCCACCAGTGAAGGCAGGGCGGAGAACACCGGGGAGCTGTTTTTT
-,TRBJ1-1,13,-,TRBV27,CASSSFDSNEAFF,TGTGCCAGCAGTTCCTTCGACAGTAATGAAGCTTTCTTT
TRBD2,TRBJ2-1,15,-,TRBV5-4,CASSPGAGGYNEQFF,TGTGCCAGCAGCCCGGGAGCGGGAGGGTACAATGAGCAGTTCTTC
-,TRBJ1-1,14,-,TRBV30,CACGGRILNTEAFF,TGTGCCTGCGGGGGCAGGATATTAAACACTGAAGCTTTCTTT
-,TRBJ1-3,17,-,TRBV5-1,CASSLGLGRHSGNTIYF,TGCGCCAGCAGCTTGGGGCTGGGACGGCACTCTGGAAACACCATATATTTT
-,TRBJ1-5,14,-,TRBV28,CASSSGDSNQPQHF,TGTGCCAGCAGTTCCGGGGATAGCAATCAGCCCCAGCATTTT
-,TRBJ2-5,12,-,TRBV7-9,CASSRTQETQYF,TGTGCCAGCAGCCGGACTCAAGAGACCCAGTACTTC
-,TRBJ1-6,17,few,TRBV27,CASSFSQAQSYNSPLHF,TGTGCCAGCAGTTTTTCCCAGGCACAATCCTATAATTCACCCCTCCACTTT
TRBD1,TRBJ1-2,12,-,TRBV3-1/TRBV3-2,CASRTGNYGYTF,TGTGCCAGCAGGACAGGGAACTATGGCTACACCTTC
-,TRBJ2-1,13,-,TRBV5-1,CASSPDREGEQFF,TGCGCCAGCAGCCCGGACAGGGAGGGTGAGCAGTTCTTC
TRBD1,TRBJ2-7,13,-,TRBV10-3,CAISLGQGDEQYF,TGTGCCATCAGCCTAGGACAGGGGGACGAGCAGTACTTC
-,TRBJ1-3,11,-,TRBV3-1/TRBV3-2,CASSSGNTIYF,TGTGCCAGCAGCTCCGGAAACACCATATATTTT
-,TRBJ1-5,14,-,TRBV11-3,CALMWVARNQPQHF,TGTGCCTTAATGTGGGTAGCGAGAAATCAGCCCCAGCATTTT